The 27 T cell receptor beta chains below were found in one sample sequenced in a study of shared clonotypes between healthy human individuals. Method: immunoSEQ multiplex PCR; TCRdb's copy keeps in-frame clones and lacks some. The sample lists 900,000 to 1,200,000 clones; 78% were seen once. Sample: memory CD4+ T cells from PBMCs. The subset: CD45RA-negative fraction. These receptors all come from a man aged 18 to 35 in good health. Some clones in this sample may be carry-over from other donors' samples.

The J gene is TRBJ1-4, the V gene TRBV19; D call uncertain. V shed 3 bases and J shed 3 bases, with 14 bases lying between them. CDR1 is LNHDA, CDR2 SQIVND, per germline (reference sequence). The CDR3 loop spans 16 amino acids. DNA of the CDR3: TGTGCCAGTAGTATTGGTGGAGCAGGACCTAATGAAAAACTGTTTTTT. As protein: CASSIGGAGPNEKLFF. The whole variable domain, filled in from reference TRBV19 and TRBJ1-4, reads DGGITQSPKYLFRKEGQNVTLSCEQNLNHDAMYWYRQDPGQGLRLIYYSQIVNDFQKGDIAEGYSVSREKKESFPLTVTSAQKNPTAFYLCASSIGGAGPNEKLFFGSGTQLSVL.

The chain joins TRBV7-3 to TRBJ2-1, with 7 bases fitting TRBD2. Germline CDR1 SGHTA, CDR2 FQGTGA. The CDR3 runs 15 residues. The junction had 5 bases not matched to a gene; V was cut back by 4 bases and J by 2 bases. CDR3 sequence (DNA): TGTGCCAGCAGCTCCAGAGCGGGGACCTACAATGAGCAGTTCTTC. Amino acid sequence: CASSSRAGTYNEQFF.

The chain is built from TRBV29-1 and TRBJ1-2, with 10 positions matching TRBD1. The germline CDR1 and CDR2 sequences are SQVTM and ANQGSEA. The J segment lost 1 base and the V segment lost 6 bases, leaving 2 bases of the junction unmatched. The CDR3 spans 13 residues. The CDR3 spells CSVGQGDNYGYTF. Here the CDR3 DNA reads TGCAGCGTAGGACAGGGGGATAACTATGGCTACACCTTC.

The chain links TRBV5-5 to TRBJ2-1; TRBD1 or TRBD2 may be the D gene (5 bases each). Trimming cost V 4 bases and J 12 bases, with 11 bases left between them. In germline, CDR1 is SGHKS, CDR2 YYEKEE (reference sequence). The CDR3 has 11 amino acids. CDR3 in amino acids: CASSTGQGQFF. The DNA for the CDR3 is TGTGCCAGCAGCACGGGGCAGGGGCAGTTCTTC.

This clone was seen only once. Other DNA sequences in this specimen translate into the identical CDR3. The chain links TRBV10-1 to TRBJ2-7, with 10 bases lining up with TRBD2. This CDR3 contains 15 residues. Germline V gene sequence: CDR1 WNHNN, CDR2 SYGVQD (reference sequence). V lost 0 bases and J lost 4; bases outside the gene matches: 3. CDR3 sequence reads: CASSESVLAGYEQYF. The CDR3 DNA reads TGCGCCAGCAGTGAGTCGGTACTAGCGGGGTACGAGCAGTACTTC.

The chain recombines TRBV6-4 with TRBJ2-1; TRBD2 aligns across 8 bases. Unmatched junction bases numbered 7, after V lost 0 bases and J lost 12 bases. This CDR3 region has 14 residues. Germline lookup yields CDR1 MRHNA and CDR2 SNTAGT. DNA of the CDR3: TGTGCCAGCAGTGACTCTCTGGGGACTAGGGGGCAGTTCTTC. Encoded protein: CASSDSLGTRGQFF.

The chain combines TRBV28 with TRBJ2-7; tentative D call: TRBD2 (5 bases). The CDR3 contains 13 residues. CDR1 is MDHEN and CDR2 is SYDVKM in the germline V gene. V lost 2 bases, J lost 7 bases, and 12 bases lay in between. The CDR3 bases are TGTGCCAGCAGTTTAGCCGGTTCGGGGGAGCAGTACTTC. Protein product: CASSLAGSGEQYF.

This chain connects TRBV12-5 to TRBJ2-1; D is uncertain. The CDR3 is made up of 15 amino acids. V lost 1 base to trimming and J lost 4 bases, with 11 bases between them. Germline loops: CDR1 LGHNT, CDR2 FRNRAP. For the CDR3, the DNA is TGTGCTAGTGGTTTGGCCCCCAACAGATACAATGAGCAGTTCTTC. Its translation: CASGLAPNRYNEQFF. Combining the CDR3 with reference TRBV12-5 and TRBJ2-1 gives the whole variable domain DARVTQTPRHKVTEMGQEVTMRCQPILGHNTVFWYRQTMMQGLELLAYFRNRAPLDDSGMPKDRFSAEMPDATLATLKIQPSEPRDSAVYFCASGLAPNRYNEQFFGPGTRLTVL.

The chain couples TRBV6-1 to TRBJ1-2, with a weak D call TRBD1 (6 bases). Between the trimmed V and J ends, which lost 8 bases and 5 bases, there was a span of 21 bases. This CDR3 comprises 15 residues. Germline CDR1 MNHNS, CDR2 SASEGT. The CDR3 region is CASSYSPTGIYGYTF. The DNA for the CDR3 is TGTGCCAGCTCTTATTCTCCGACAGGAATATATGGCTACACCTTC.

V gene TRBV13 combines with J gene TRBJ1-1; the match to TRBD1 covers 8 bases. Germline loops: CDR1 PRHDT, CDR2 FYEKMQ (reference sequence). Germline trimming cut 5 bases from V and 0 bases from J; bases unmatched to any gene: 2. The CDR3 is made up of 14 amino acids. The CDR3 region is CASSQQGVNTEAFF. CDR3 DNA sequence: TGTGCCAGCAGCCAACAGGGGGTGAACACTGAAGCTTTCTTT.

The genes are TRBV5-1 and TRBJ2-5, with a possible D match to TRBD1 (6 bases). Germline V gives CDR1 SGHRS, CDR2 YFSETQ. The CDR3 runs 14 residues. V lost 4 bases, J lost 3 bases, and 13 bases lay in between. CDR3 protein: CASSPRKGEETQYF. DNA of the CDR3: TGCGCCAGCAGCCCCAGGAAGGGGGAAGAGACCCAGTACTTC. Full variable domain (rest looked up from reference TRBV5-1 and TRBJ2-5): KAGVTQTPRYLIKTRGQQVTLSCSPISGHRSVSWYQQTPGQGLQFLFEYFSETQRNKGNFPGRFSGRQFSNSRSEMNVSTLELGDSALYLCASSPRKGEETQYFGPGTRLLVL.

This clone showed up just once. The chain is built from TRBV28 and TRBJ2-7; the match to TRBD1 covers 7 bases. Trimming removed 5 bases from V and 2 bases from J; junction bases left unmatched: 9. The CDR3 has 15 amino acids. In germline, CDR1 is MDHEN, CDR2 SYDVKM. CDR3 region: CASSDIRDRTYEQYF. The CDR3 region has the DNA TGTGCCAGCAGTGATATACGGGACAGAACCTACGAGCAGTACTTC.

V gene TRBV27 combines with J gene TRBJ1-4, with D tentatively TRBD1 (5 bases). Germline V gives CDR1 MNHEY, CDR2 SMNVEV (reference sequence). Trimming removed 6 bases at V and 8 bases at J, with 19 bases between. There are 15 residues in the CDR3. Here the CDR3 reads CASRQNRGGGEKLFF. The CDR3 bases are TGTGCCAGCAGACAAAATCGTGGGGGAGGGGAAAAACTGTTTTTT.

The chain is built from TRBV28 and TRBJ1-2; the D gene is possibly TRBD1 (5 bases). Trimming took 5 bases from V and 4 from J, leaving 14 bases between them. This CDR3 is 14 amino acids long. Per the germline V gene, CDR1 is MDHEN and CDR2 is SYDVKM. The CDR3, as DNA: TGTGCCAGCAGTGAACCGGGACTGGGCTATGGCTACACCTTC. It yields the protein CASSEPGLGYGYTF.

The chain recombines TRBV7-9 with TRBJ2-4; 11 bases line up with TRBD1. This CDR3 region has 15 residues. After removal of 2 bases from V and 7 bases from J, the junction contained 4 bases not matched to a gene. Germline CDR1 reads SEHNR; CDR2 reads FQNEAQ (reference sequence). The DNA of the CDR3 is TGTGCCAGCAGCTTATGGGGACAGGGGGTCAACATTCAGTACTTC. Amino acid sequence: CASSLWGQGVNIQYF.

The chain joins TRBV7-2 to TRBJ1-1; 9 nucleotides agree with TRBD1. In germline, CDR1 is SGHTA, CDR2 FQGNSA. The CDR3 runs 15 residues. The ends lost 0 bases at V and 11 bases at J; junction bases unmatched: 10. This CDR3 reads CASSLAANLGQGAFF. The DNA of the CDR3 is TGTGCCAGCAGCTTAGCTGCGAACCTAGGACAGGGGGCTTTCTTT.

The genes are TRBV29-1 and TRBJ1-1; D uncertain. Germline CDR1 is SQVTM and CDR2 is ANQGSEA. V lost 6 bases to trimming and J lost 0 bases, with 23 bases between them. CDR3 length: 17 amino acids. CDR3 nucleotides: TGCAGCGTAAAGAACCCCGTATCCGGACTTTTGAACACTGAAGCTTTCTTT. Protein: CSVKNPVSGLLNTEAFF.

This chain connects TRBV28 to TRBJ2-7; D is ambiguous. This CDR3 has 13 amino acids. V was pared by 5 bases and J by 3 bases, with 11 bases between. The germline gives CDR1 MDHEN, CDR2 SYDVKM. CDR3 sequence: CASSPPPIYEQYF. CDR3 sequence (DNA): TGTGCCAGCAGTCCCCCCCCCATCTACGAGCAGTACTTC.

The gene calls are TRBV28 and TRBJ1-3, with TRBD1 as a possible D gene (5 bases). Trimming pared 6 bases from V and 3 bases from J, leaving 15 bases between. This CDR3 has 15 residues. CDR1 and CDR2 (germline): MDHEN, SYDVKM. The CDR3 protein is CASRRGTHVGNTIYF. For the CDR3, the DNA is TGTGCCAGCAGGCGCGGGACCCATGTTGGAAACACCATATATTTT.

The chain links TRBV25-1 to TRBJ2-5; D possibly uses TRBD1 or TRBD2 (5 bases each). The CDR3 length is 15 residues. V lost 5 bases and J 2 bases, leaving 15 bases between the germline ends. Germline lookup yields CDR1 MGHDK and CDR2 SYGVNS. DNA of the CDR3: TGTGCCAGCAGTCCTGGGGGATACGCACAAGAGACCCAGTACTTC. Its protein product is CASSPGGYAQETQYF.

CDR3 coding DNA: TGTGCCAGCAGCAATTCCCGGGGCCGAACACCCTACGAGCAGTACTTC. Translation: CASSNSRGRTPYEQYF. V is TRBV21-1 and J is TRBJ2-7. TRBV21-1 is listed as a pseudogene. CDR3 size: 16 residues.

J is TRBJ2-1 and V is TRBV29-1, with D possibly being TRBD2 (6 bases). CDR1 is SQVTM, CDR2 ANQGSEA, per germline. V lost 6 bases and J 12 bases, leaving 15 bases between the germline ends. There are 11 residues in the CDR3. The DNA for the CDR3 is TGCAGCGTGGACTACCCTGTGGGGCAGTTCTTC. It translates to CSVDYPVGQFF.

V usage is TRBV6-5 and J usage is TRBJ1-4; weak D call: TRBD1 (5 bases). CDR3 length equals 15 residues. Looked up from germline, CDR1 is MNHEY and CDR2 is SVGAGI. The ends were cut back, 2 bases at V and 3 bases at J, with 10 bases in the middle. The CDR3 here is CASSYGGAANEKLFF. CDR3 DNA sequence: TGTGCCAGCAGTTACGGGGGAGCAGCTAATGAAAAACTGTTTTTT.

V is TRBV6-1 and J is TRBJ1-1; the match to TRBD1 covers 9 bases. This CDR3 has 14 residues. Trimming at V came to 5 bases and at J to 3 bases, leaving 4 bases not matched to a gene. Germline V CDR1 and CDR2: MNHNS, SASEGT. As DNA, the CDR3 is TGTGCCAGCAGTCTAGGGGACAGGGACACTGAAGCTTTCTTT. Protein: CASSLGDRDTEAFF.

J is TRBJ2-1 and V is TRBV4-2; 7 nucleotides match TRBD2. CDR1 LGHNA and CDR2 YNFKEQ come from the germline V gene. This CDR3 has 15 amino acids. Unmatched junction bases numbered 3, after V lost 1 base and J lost 3 bases. This CDR3 is CASSQGLADYNEQFF. The CDR3 coding sequence is TGTGCCAGCAGCCAAGGGCTAGCGGACTACAATGAGCAGTTCTTC.

With regard to this clone: Other DNA sequences in the sample encode the same CDR3. The V call is TRBV30, the J call TRBJ2-7; D ambiguous. Trimming left V 3 bases short and J 0 bases short, with 12 bases between. The CDR3 is 14 amino acids. Germline V gene sequence: CDR1 GTSNPN, CDR2 SVGIG (reference sequence). The CDR3 coding sequence is TGTGCCTGGAGCAAAGAACCAAGCTCCTACGAGCAGTACTTC. It specifies CAWSKEPSSYEQYF.

The V gene is TRBV7-9, the J gene TRBJ2-3; D perhaps matches TRBD1 (6 bases). Germline values: CDR1 SEHNR, CDR2 FQNEAQ (reference sequence). V lost 5 bases, J lost 2 bases, and 17 bases lay in between. The CDR3 has 16 amino acids. CDR3 protein: CASSPWGRPDTDTQYF. In nucleotides, the CDR3 is TGTGCCAGCAGCCCCTGGGGGCGGCCGGACACAGATACGCAGTATTTT.